The clone carrying this TCR beta chain was detected many times. Its matching antigen is unknown. The sample originates from a study of T cells in Graves' hyperthyroidism and ophthalmopathy. Trimming cost V 4 bases and J 7 bases, with 5 bases left between them. There are 11 residues in the CDR3. General study points: A 13 V-J model separated ophthalmopathy from stable hyperthyroidism.

RNA transcripts served as the template for amplifying TCR beta CDR3 regions. First-round RT-PCR of the TCR CDR3 relied on the HTBI primer set. TCRdb re-derived calls from the multiplex PCR reads in MiXCR, one entry per CDR3 protein. In the table there are 550,000 to 800,000 distinct CDR3 sequences, about a sixth of which are singletons. Diagnosing involved the use of clinical symptoms, serum thyroxine and TRAb, thyroid ultrasound and orbital computed tomography. V usage is TRBV12-3 or TRBV12-4 and J usage is TRBJ2-1; D is ambiguous. The sample was blood. The source is a man aged 18 to 30 with Graves' hyperthyroidism. The CDR3 here is CASSWRNEQFF. The CDR3 DNA sequence: TGTGCCAGCAGTTGGCGAAATGAGCAGTTCTTC.